Presented here are 28 T cell receptor beta chains from one specimen sequenced in a study of blood T cell repertoires in COVID-19. Some clones are missing from TCRdb's copy, which holds only in-frame ones; the method was immunoSEQ multiplex PCR. This sample yields around 300,000 clones, of which roughly 90% are seen a single time; approximately 2.4% belongs to the top ten. Sequenced input: peripheral blood. Receptors were obtained from a man aged 18 to 30 with active or convalescent COVID-19.

The gene calls are TRBV5-1 and TRBJ1-6; D ambiguous. CDR3 length equals 13 residues. The germline V and J ends were trimmed by 4 bases and 7 bases, with 9 bases remaining between them. The germline gives CDR1 SGHRS, CDR2 YFSETQ. CDR3 sequence (DNA): TGCGCCAGCAGCACGGAGGGAAATTCACCCCTCCACTTT. It yields the protein CASSTEGNSPLHF.

This rearrangement joins TRBV19 to TRBJ2-1, with 9 bases fitting TRBD2. The V segment lost 1 base and the J segment 4 bases; nucleotides outside the gene matches: 2. The CDR3 is 15 amino acids. Germline CDR1 is LNHDA and CDR2 is SQIVND (reference sequence). The CDR3 coding sequence is TGTGCCAGTAGTATAGCCCTAGCGGGGTACAATGAGCAGTTCTTC. Translation: CASSIALAGYNEQFF.

This clone has just one count. The chain joins TRBV4-1 to TRBJ1-5; no clear D gene. The CDR3 length is 17 residues. V shed 2 bases and J shed 3 bases, with 17 bases lying between them. CDR1 and CDR2 from the germline V gene are MGHRA and YSYEKL. The CDR3 DNA follows: TGCGCCAGCAGCCAATGGTACGGGGTTGGAAACAATCAGCCCCAGCATTTT. This gives the protein CASSQWYGVGNNQPQHF.

The rearrangement uses TRBV7-2 and TRBJ2-3; the D gene is possibly TRBD2 (5 bases). Per the germline V gene, CDR1 is SGHTA and CDR2 is FQGNSA. Trimming took 2 bases from V and 0 from J, leaving 9 bases between them. This CDR3 region has 15 residues. The CDR3 sequence: CASSLLATSTDTQYF. CDR3 in DNA: TGTGCCAGCAGCTTACTAGCCACTAGCACAGATACGCAGTATTTT.

This chain connects TRBV5-6 to TRBJ2-7; 10 bases are shared with TRBD2. Germline values: CDR1 SGHDT, CDR2 YYEEEE. V lost 1 base and J lost 9; bases outside the gene matches: 16. The CDR3 consists of 17 residues. CDR3: CASSLRGLAEITTGQYF. The CDR3 nucleotides are TGTGCCAGCAGCTTGCGCGGACTAGCGGAAATTACTACGGGGCAGTACTTC. Looking up the rest from reference TRBV5-6 and TRBJ2-7 gives the full variable domain: DAGVTQSPTHLIKTRGQQVTLRCSPKSGHDTVSWYQQALGQGPQFIFQYYEEEERQRGNFPDRFSGHQFPNYSSELNVNALLLGDSALYLCASSLRGLAEITTGQYFGPGTRLTVT.

This sequence joins TRBV10-3 and TRBJ2-3, with TRBD1 identical over 8 bases. The CDR3 is 15 residues long. Germline CDR1 is ENHRY and CDR2 is SYGVKD. V lost 3 bases, J lost 0 bases, and 2 bases stayed unmatched. The CDR3 DNA follows: TGTGCCATCAGTGACGGACAGGGCAGCACAGATACGCAGTATTTT. Encoded protein: CAISDGQGSTDTQYF.

The V and J genes are TRBV28 and TRBJ1-2; the D is unclear. The V end lost 3 bases, the J end lost 2 bases, and 13 bases lay between the germline ends. The CDR3 has 15 amino acids. Germline loops: CDR1 MDHEN, CDR2 SYDVKM. The CDR3 protein is CASSLPSWVNYGYTF. CDR3 DNA sequence: TGTGCCAGCAGTTTGCCTAGCTGGGTCAACTATGGCTACACCTTC.

This clone has more than one count but fewer than ten. The rearrangement links TRBV7-8 to TRBJ2-2; tentatively, D is TRBD2 (6 bases). V lost 2 bases and J 4 bases, leaving 14 bases between the germline ends. Germline V gives CDR1 SGHVS, CDR2 FQNEAQ. The CDR3 runs 16 residues. CDR3 sequence (DNA): TGTGCCAGCAGCTTAAGGGGAGGTCTAGTCACCGGGGAGCTGTTTTTT. As protein: CASSLRGGLVTGELFF.

The chain uses TRBV7-9 and TRBJ1-1; D is unresolved. CDR3 length: 17 amino acids. Germline loops: CDR1 SEHNR, CDR2 FQNEAQ (reference sequence). V was trimmed by 5 bases and J by 1 base, leaving 20 bases between them. The CDR3 coding sequence is TGTGCCAGCAGCACTAGGGCCCCTTCGGGGAAGAACACTGAAGCTTTCTTT. Its translation is CASSTRAPSGKNTEAFF.

The chain has TRBV4-1 and TRBJ2-1; D gene ambiguous. Trimming removed 1 base from V and 7 bases from J, with 11 bases in between. Germline V gene lookup returns CDR1 MGHRA and CDR2 YSYEKL. CDR3 size: 14 residues. This CDR3 reads CASSQVSLVNEQFF. CDR3 coding DNA: TGCGCCAGCAGCCAAGTAAGCCTAGTTAATGAGCAGTTCTTC.

The chain links TRBV7-6 to TRBJ2-5; D might be TRBD2 (5 bases). Per the germline V gene, CDR1 is SGHVS and CDR2 is FNYEAQ. The CDR3 consists of 16 residues. The V end was cut by 0 bases, the J end by 0 bases, with 11 bases between. CDR3 region: CASSLAGIGDQETQYF. The CDR3 DNA follows: TGTGCCAGCAGCTTAGCGGGGATCGGGGACCAAGAGACCCAGTACTTC.

This rearrangement joins TRBV7-9 to TRBJ1-2; 10 nucleotides agree with TRBD1. The CDR3 has 14 amino acids. Germline assignment: CDR1 SEHNR and CDR2 FQNEAQ (reference sequence). V was pared by 10 bases and J by 6 bases, with 11 bases of the junction left unmatched. In DNA, the CDR3 is TGTGCCACTGCCGGGACAGGGGATCGAAATGGCTACACCTTC. Amino acid sequence: CATAGTGDRNGYTF.

This sequence joins TRBV6-5 and TRBJ1-2; 9 bases line up with TRBD1. Trimming at V came to 5 bases and at J to 2 bases, leaving 6 bases not matched to a gene. The germline CDR1 and CDR2 sequences are MNHEY and SVGAGI. This CDR3 contains 15 residues. Written as DNA, the CDR3 is TGTGCCAGCAGTAAGGGACAGGGAGTAAACTATGGCTACACCTTC. Its protein is CASSKGQGVNYGYTF.

The chain carries TRBV12-3 or TRBV12-4 and TRBJ1-2; no reliable D call. The CDR3 consists of 11 residues. V lost 8 bases and J 5 bases, leaving 9 bases between the germline ends. In nucleotides, the CDR3 is TGTGCCAGCGGTACGGGGTATGGCTACACCTTC. It specifies CASGTGYGYTF.

The V call is TRBV28, the J call TRBJ2-7, with D tentatively TRBD2 (5 bases). Germline V gene data show CDR1 as MDHEN and CDR2 as SYDVKM. The CDR3 runs 15 residues. Trimming removed 1 base from V and 5 bases from J, with 15 bases in between. CDR3 region: CASSLSRGDADEQYF. The DNA of the CDR3 is TGTGCCAGCAGTTTATCCCGGGGTGACGCGGACGAGCAGTACTTC.

With respect to this clone: This sample also contains other DNA sequences that code for the same CDR3. The chain carries TRBV5-1 and TRBJ2-7; 7 nucleotides align to TRBD1. V trimming: 3 bases; J trimming: 1 base; junction bases outside the gene matches: 1. This CDR3 spans 13 amino acids. Per germline, CDR1 SGHRS and CDR2 YFSETQ. CDR3 in amino acids: CASSWTGSYEQYF. As DNA, the CDR3 is TGCGCCAGCAGCTGGACAGGTTCCTACGAGCAGTACTTC.

The chain combines TRBV19 with TRBJ1-5; 8 nucleotides match TRBD1. V lost 7 bases, J lost 5 bases, and 4 bases stayed unmatched. CDR1 LNHDA and CDR2 SQIVND come from the germline V gene (reference sequence). This CDR3 is 13 amino acids long. CDR3 protein: CASTGGLHQPQHF. The CDR3, as DNA: TGTGCCAGTACAGGGGGCTTGCATCAGCCCCAGCATTTT. Full variable domain (rest looked up from reference TRBV19 and TRBJ1-5): DGGITQSPKYLFRKEGQNVTLSCEQNLNHDAMYWYRQDPGQGLRLIYYSQIVNDFQKGDIAEGYSVSREKKESFPLTVTSAQKNPTAFYLCASTGGLHQPQHFGDGTRLSIL.

This clone was seen more than once but under ten times. The chain has TRBV19 and TRBJ2-3; 8 positions match TRBD2. The junction had 6 bases not matched to a gene; V was cut back by 3 bases and J by 4 bases. The length of the CDR3 is 15 residues. Germline V gene lookup returns CDR1 LNHDA and CDR2 SQIVND (reference sequence). The CDR3 DNA sequence: TGTGCCAGTAGTATCCCCGGGAGGGCCCCAGATACGCAGTATTTT. It is translated as CASSIPGRAPDTQYF.

This clone appeared once. This chain links TRBV4-3 with TRBJ2-7; D is ambiguous. The CDR3 consists of 14 residues. Germline CDR1 reads LGHNA; CDR2 reads YSLEER. V shed 0 bases and J shed 2 bases, with 8 bases lying between them. The DNA for the CDR3 is TGCGCCAGCAGCCAAGAAGCGAGAACCTACGAGCAGTACTTC. Translation gives CASSQEARTYEQYF.

The rearrangement joins TRBV4-1 to TRBJ2-1; TRBD2 agrees at 13 bases. V trimming: 4 bases; J trimming: 8 bases; junction bases outside the gene matches: 11. Germline V gene lookup returns CDR1 MGHRA and CDR2 YSYEKL. CDR3 size: 17 residues. This CDR3 reads CASSPRLAGGHLDEQFF. The CDR3 DNA reads TGCGCCAGCAGCCCTAGACTAGCGGGGGGACATTTGGATGAGCAGTTCTTC.

The rearrangement links TRBV28 to TRBJ1-2, with D unclear. V lost 2 bases, J lost 4 bases, and 8 bases lay in between. Germline lookup yields CDR1 MDHEN and CDR2 SYDVKM. The CDR3 contains 13 residues. This CDR3 reads CASSLDPSYGYTF. CDR3 in DNA: TGTGCCAGCAGTTTAGATCCCAGCTATGGCTACACCTTC.

The chain employs TRBV5-1 and TRBJ2-1; 8 bases are shared with TRBD1. Germline CDR1 reads SGHRS; CDR2 reads YFSETQ. CDR3 length equals 16 residues. V was clipped by 4 bases and J by 0 bases; unmatched bases: 6. The CDR3: CASSLGQGSSYNEQFF. CDR3 bases: TGCGCCAGCAGCCTCGGACAGGGAAGCTCCTACAATGAGCAGTTCTTC.

This chain links TRBV9 with TRBJ2-7; possibly TRBD2 for D (5 bases). Germline loops: CDR1 SGDLS, CDR2 YYNGEE. V was clipped by 2 bases and J by 2 bases, with 8 bases between them. The CDR3 loop spans 13 amino acids. This CDR3 reads CASSVSGTYEQYF. Written as DNA, the CDR3 is TGTGCCAGCAGCGTCTCCGGGACCTACGAGCAGTACTTC.

The V call is TRBV27, the J call TRBJ1-5, with 7 bases identical to TRBD1. The CDR3 runs to 16 residues. The V segment lost 6 bases and the J segment 0 bases; nucleotides outside the gene matches: 8. CDR1 MNHEY and CDR2 SMNVEV come from the germline V gene (reference sequence). For the CDR3, the DNA is TGTGCCAGCAGCCTGTTGGGACAGAATAGCAATCAGCCCCAGCATTTT. This codes for CASSLLGQNSNQPQHF.

J is TRBJ1-2 and V is TRBV5-1, with D unclear. V shed 0 bases and J shed 8 bases, with 14 bases lying between them. The CDR3 spans 14 residues. Germline values: CDR1 SGHRS, CDR2 YFSETQ. CDR3 DNA: TGCGCCAGCAGCTTGGCCGCGGCAGATAGGGGCTACACCTTC. This gives the protein CASSLAAADRGYTF.

The chain couples TRBV9 to TRBJ2-2; the match to TRBD2 covers 8 bases. CDR1 is SGDLS and CDR2 is YYNGEE in the germline V gene. The CDR3 runs 16 residues. J was trimmed by 6 bases and V by 6 bases; bases with no gene match: 13. As DNA, the CDR3 is TGTGCCAGCACCTTTCGGGAGGGAAGCGGGGCCGGGGAGCTGTTTTTT. Translation: CASTFREGSGAGELFF.

This clone was seen just once. Other nucleotide sequences in the sample specify the same CDR3. The gene calls are TRBV29-1 and TRBJ1-2, with a possible D match to TRBD1 (5 bases). This CDR3 is built from 12 residues. The V and J ends lost 4 bases and 5 bases respectively, with 11 bases between them. Germline V lookup: CDR1 SQVTM, CDR2 ANQGSEA. The CDR3 here is CSVGGGDYGYTF. The DNA of the CDR3 is TGCAGCGTTGGGGGGGGAGATTATGGCTACACCTTC.

This clone was observed once. The chain employs TRBV10-2 and TRBJ2-1; the match to TRBD2 covers 9 bases. Per germline, CDR1 WSHSY and CDR2 SAAADI. J lost 8 bases, V lost 3 bases, and 11 bases had no gene match. This CDR3 contains 16 residues. CDR3 nucleotides: TGCGCCAGCAGTGACTTAGCGGGGGACCCAAGCGATGAGCAGTTCTTC. Its protein product is CASSDLAGDPSDEQFF.